The rows below give T cell receptor beta chains drawn from one sample of a study of blood T cell repertoires in COVID-19. Sequencing was performed with immunoSEQ multiplex PCR; in TCRdb, only in-frame clones are kept and a portion is missing. This sample has around 270,000 clones, with 75% to 90% found just once. Sequenced input: peripheral blood. The receptors were sampled from a man younger than 40 with active or convalescent COVID-19. Each CDR3 is given with its conserved first and last residue. The order of the fields is V gene, J gene, CDR3 length, D gene, clone size, CDR3 protein, CDR3 DNA. The D gene is left open where the match is weak. Not all rows give a size; the values are once, few, many and, for expanded clones, a class.

>TRBV24-1|TRBJ2-3|15|TRBD2|.
CATSESGGLTDTQYF
TGTGCCACCAGTGAATCGGGGGGGCTCACAGATACGCAGTATTTT
>TRBV2|TRBJ1-5|13|TRBD1|.
CASAGQGYQPQHF
TGTGCCAGTGCGGGACAGGGGTATCAGCCCCAGCATTTT
>TRBV6-2/TRBV6-3|TRBJ1-5|17|.|.
CASSTELGQMTNQPQHF
TGTGCCAGCAGCACAGAACTTGGACAGATGACGAATCAGCCCCAGCATTTT
>TRBV28|TRBJ1-1|14|.|.
CASSLEGRNTEAFF
TGTGCCAGCAGTTTAGAGGGCAGGAACACTGAAGCTTTCTTT
>TRBV10-2|TRBJ2-7|15|TRBD1|.
CASSELGQGQYEQYF
TGCGCCAGCAGTGAGCTTGGACAGGGCCAATACGAGCAGTACTTC
>TRBV3-1/TRBV3-2|TRBJ2-1|13|.|.
CASSQVEPGHQFF
TGTGCCAGCAGCCAAGTTGAACCGGGACACCAGTTCTTC
>TRBV10-3|TRBJ1-6|16|TRBD1|.
CAIRASDRGLLSPLHF
TGTGCCATCAGGGCTTCGGACAGGGGGCTCCTTTCACCCCTCCACTTT
>TRBV30|TRBJ1-1|14|.|.
CAWSVNSRNTEAFF
TGTGCCTGGAGTGTAAACAGTAGGAACACTGAAGCTTTCTTT
>TRBV30|TRBJ2-1|13|.|.
CAWSITQGGLEFF
TGTGCCTGGAGTATTACACAGGGCGGTTTGGAGTTCTTC
>TRBV5-1|TRBJ2-7|21|TRBD1|.
CASSPSSPVTGTGALLYEQYF
TGCGCCAGCAGCCCCAGCAGCCCAGTAACCGGGACAGGGGCATTATTGTACGAGCAGTACTTC
>TRBV30|TRBJ1-5|13|TRBD1|.
CAWGQGSNQPQHF
TGTGCCTGGGGACAGGGTAGCAATCAGCCCCAGCATTTT
>TRBV4-2|TRBJ1-6|17|.|.
CASSQGASGLYNSPLHF
TGTGCCAGCAGCCAAGGCGCATCAGGACTATATAATTCACCCCTCCACTTT
>TRBV9|TRBJ2-1|18|TRBD2|.
CASSTPRPGLSRNNEQFF
TGTGCCAGCAGCACCCCCAGGCCGGGACTATCAAGAAACAATGAGCAGTTCTTC
>TRBV7-8|TRBJ1-4|17|TRBD1|.
CASSSRPSGTDNEKLFF
TGTGCCAGCAGCTCCCGACCTTCCGGGACAGATAATGAAAAACTGTTTTTT
>TRBV19|TRBJ2-1|18|.|.
CASSIVSGDFLLYNEQFF
TGTGCCAGTAGTATAGTGTCAGGGGATTTCTTATTATACAATGAGCAGTTCTTC
>TRBV29-1|TRBJ2-7|14|.|once
CSVEDSAEPTKQYF
TGCAGCGTTGAAGATTCGGCGGAGCCTACGAAGCAGTACTTC
>TRBV7-8|TRBJ2-4|15|.|.
CASSLGRFGENIQYF
TGTGCCAGCAGCTTGGGGAGGTTCGGAGAGAACATTCAGTACTTC
>TRBV12-3/TRBV12-4|TRBJ2-7|13|.|once
CASSPEGSYEQYF
TGTGCCAGCAGCCCCGAGGGTTCCTACGAGCAGTACTTC
>TRBV4-3|TRBJ2-3|15|TRBD1|.
CASSPGTGGIDTQYF
TGCGCCAGCAGCCCCGGGACAGGGGGCATAGATACGCAGTATTTT
>TRBV25-1|TRBJ1-4|14|TRBD1|.
CASGDRDIYEKLFF
TGTGCCAGCGGTGACAGGGACATCTATGAAAAACTGTTTTTT